This T cell receptor beta chain was captured by sequencing in a study of CD8 T cells in ankylosing spondylitis (dated by TCRdb to about 2017). The study in broad terms: T cell receptor beta repertoires were profiled in healthy donors and ankylosing spondylitis patients so that disease-linked TCR variants could be found. In total, the full study cohort was made up of 110 or so healthy donors and 25 to 30 ankylosing spondylitis patients. Peripheral blood samples were taken, and synovial fluid was additionally collected from ankylosing spondylitis patients.

Points on this clonotype: What this receptor recognizes is not known. Base qualities were left out, and no much larger clone turns up one base away.

Here is what the overall study found, with its caveats: Significant enrichment of the disease-linked clones was reported in matched synovial fluid samples from ankylosing spondylitis patients. A TCR beta motif of several highly homologous amino acid variants appeared characteristic of blood from ankylosing spondylitis patients. Some motif variants were previously reported in synovial fluid and blood of reactive arthritis patients, suggesting common disease-initiation mechanisms. The disease-linked clones showed a CD8+ phenotype and occurred at relatively low frequencies in peripheral blood.

TCRdb records Illumina HiSeq 2500 as the sequencer. TCR beta libraries were prepared by quantitative 5'-RACE with molecular barcodes. The authors' pipeline ran thus. To identify disease-linked TCR variants, a new computational method was used, one built on a probabilistic model of VDJ rearrangement. The public reads were reprocessed in TCRdb via fastp at Q25 and MiXCR, keeping in-frame beta chains. Rows are combined by CDR3 protein, so each entry shows the most common genes and DNA. These V and J calls rely on TCRdb rather than the paper's analysis. Counted in this sample were some 270,000 distinct CDR3 sequences; roughly 32% of them appeared once. About 4.2% of the sample is in the top ten clones. In the germline V gene, CDR1 corresponds to KGHSH and CDR2 to LQKENI. V loses 6 bases, J loses 0 bases, and the germline ends lie 12 bases apart. The CDR3 holds 14 amino acids from the cysteine to the phenylalanine. Of all the DNA, just the CDR3 is kept, 42 bases in frame from base 1.

The source is a male donor with ankylosing spondylitis or in good health (not recorded which). This receptor chain uses TRBV18 and TRBJ2-7; possibly the D gene is TRBD2, per 5 matching bases. The sample comprised blood, either unsorted or a sorted T cell fraction (not recorded which). The nucleotides are TGTGCCAGCTCTGAACTAGTCAGCTCCTACGAGCAGTACTTC. It is translated as CASSELVSSYEQYF.